Presented here are 12 T cell receptor beta chains from one specimen sequenced in a study of CD8+CD57+ T cells in acquired aplastic anemia. According to the study, genomic DNA was the template for TCR beta VDJ and CDR3 profiling. MiXCR, run by TCRdb on the reads, gives a single entry per CDR3 protein. The data contain some 240,000 distinct CDR3 sequences, approximately 35% of them singletons. The sequenced material came from sorted CD4+, CD8+, or CD8+CD57+ T cells (not recorded which) from PBMCs. These receptors were collected from a human donor in good health, serving as a control.

This clonotype was counted many times. The rearrangement links TRBV19 to TRBJ2-3, with D perhaps assigned TRBD1 or TRBD2 (6 bases each). Germline loops: CDR1 LNHDA, CDR2 SQIVND (reference sequence). The CDR3 has 16 amino acids. The V end lost 5 bases, the J end lost 2 bases, and 17 bases lay between the germline ends. CDR3: CASSPSQGTYTDTQYF. CDR3 sequence (DNA): TGTGCCAGTAGTCCCTCCCAGGGGACTTACACAGATACGCAGTATTTT.

This clonotype was counted many times. V gene TRBV7-2 combines with J gene TRBJ1-3; 9 positions match TRBD1. Trimming at V came to 5 bases and at J to 4 bases, leaving 9 bases not matched to a gene. Germline V gene lookup returns CDR1 SGHTA and CDR2 FQGNSA. This CDR3 spans 16 amino acids. CDR3 DNA sequence: TGTGCCAGCAGCCCGAACAGGGGGCTAAGGGGAAACACCATATATTTT. As protein: CASSPNRGLRGNTIYF.

In this sample, this clonotype turned up many times. The chain joins TRBV2 to TRBJ2-7; D is unclear. CDR3 length: 12 amino acids. Trimming took off 5 bases at V and 3 bases at J, with 8 bases between the two ends. Germline loops: CDR1 SNHLY, CDR2 FYNNEI. The CDR3 is CASSTRNYEQYF. Here the CDR3 DNA reads TGTGCCAGCAGTACGCGGAACTACGAGCAGTACTTC.

This clonotype appeared a few times. The chain joins TRBV6-1 to TRBJ2-2; weak D call: TRBD1 (6 bases). Germline V gives CDR1 MNHNS, CDR2 SASEGT. The CDR3 sequence is 14 residues long. The V and J ends lost 6 bases and 2 bases respectively, with 10 bases between them. The CDR3 nucleotides are TGTGCCAGCAGACAGGGCCCTAACACCGGGGAGCTGTTTTTT. Protein: CASRQGPNTGELFF.

Note on this clonotype: This may be a read error: a much more frequent sequence differs by one nucleotide. The V gene is TRBV20-1, the J gene TRBJ2-3; no firm D call. TRBJ1-5 matches the DNA end more closely, so the J call is doubtful. Germline V lookup: CDR1 DFQATT, CDR2 SNEGSKA (reference sequence). The CDR3 spans 12 residues. The CDR3 region is CSAAWRENTQHF. The CDR3 DNA follows: TGCAGTGCAGCGTGGCGGGAAAATACGCAGCATTTT.

V usage is TRBV5-1 and J usage is TRBJ1-1; D gene ambiguous. The germline V gene encodes CDR1 SGHRS and CDR2 YFSETQ. The CDR3 extends over 14 amino acids. Trimming took off 4 bases at V and 0 bases at J, with 10 bases between the two ends. The chain's CDR3 is CASSVGNMNTEAFF. CDR3 nucleotides: TGCGCCAGCAGCGTCGGTAACATGAACACTGAAGCTTTCTTT.

This clonotype was observed at least ten times. This chain uses TRBV19 with TRBJ2-1; D is undetermined. The germline gives CDR1 LNHDA, CDR2 SQIVND (reference sequence). Trimming took 2 bases from V and 8 from J, leaving 10 bases between them. The CDR3 runs 13 residues. CDR3 bases: TGTGCCAGTAGTATAATTGGCGGCTATGAGCAGTTCTTC. This sequence encodes CASSIIGGYEQFF.

For this clonotype: This could be a read error, since a much larger clone is one nucleotide away. The conserved closing phenylalanine or tryptophan is absent in this CDR3, likely reflecting a read error. This sequence joins TRBV19 and TRBJ2-2; the match to TRBD2 covers 11 bases. Germline V gene lookup returns CDR1 LNHDA and CDR2 SQIVND (reference sequence). The length of the CDR3 is 15 residues. The trim removed 5 bases at V and 8 bases at J, leaving 7 bases unmatched. The CDR3 here is CASSWGIAGGGELFS. In nucleotides, the CDR3 is TGTGCCAGTAGTTGGGGAATAGCGGGAGGGGGGGAGCTGTTTTCT.

At least ten counts were recorded for this clonotype. This chain uses TRBV9 with TRBJ1-5; D gene ambiguous. Germline V lookup: CDR1 SGDLS, CDR2 YYNGEE. The CDR3 is made up of 13 amino acids. V dropped 8 bases and J dropped 0 bases, with 9 bases sitting between them. The CDR3, as DNA: TGTGCCAGTGGCGGTTATAGCAATCAGCCCCAGCATTTT. Protein sequence: CASGGYSNQPQHF.

Notes on this clonotype: Since a much larger clone is just one base distant, this may be a read error. CDR3 in amino acids: CASRPRGTETFF. In DNA form, the CDR3 reads TGTGCCAGCAGACCCAGGGGCACTGAAACTTTCTTT. V gene TRBV10-3 combines with J gene TRBJ1-1; maybe TRBD1 (6 bases). This CDR3 contains 12 residues. The V gene's germline CDR1 is ENHRY and CDR2 SYGVKD.

Turning to this clonotype: Because it lacks the conserved phenylalanine or tryptophan at the end, this CDR3 is likely a read error. The chain uses TRBV6-5 and TRBJ1-5, with 8 bases identical to TRBD1. Germline assignment: CDR1 MNHEY and CDR2 SVGAGI. Trimming removed 4 bases from V and 6 bases from J; junction bases left unmatched: 5. This CDR3 is built from 14 residues. CDR3 in amino acids: CASSSGGRRQPQHL. The CDR3 DNA is TGTGCCAGCAGTTCAGGGGGCCGACGTCAGCCCCAGCATCTT.

This clonotype was detected only a few times. A read error may explain this, as a much larger clone is one base away. V usage is TRBV10-3 and J usage is TRBJ2-7; 10 positions match TRBD2. CDR3 length equals 16 residues. Per germline, CDR1 ENHRY and CDR2 SYGVKD. This CDR3 is CVIAPGERGGYYEQYF. The CDR3 DNA reads as TGTGTCATCGCCCCCGGAGAGCGGGGGGGATACTACGAGCAGTACTTC.